A selection of T cell receptor beta chains follows, all from one sample in a study of shared clonotypes between healthy human individuals. Libraries were prepared by immunoSEQ multiplex PCR; TCRdb keeps only in-frame clonotypes and omits some of them. The sample lists about 480,000 clones; nearly 80% were seen once. Source material: PBMCs. The origin of the receptors is a woman aged 40 to 55 in good health. Some clones in this sample may be carry-over from other donors' samples. Each CDR3 is given without its conserved first and last residue.

v_call	cdr3_aa
TRBV10-3	AISEVATNTGELF
TRBV11-2	ASSLDLTLEQY
TRBV18	ASSPDRETQY
TRBV7-2	ASSSARGIRPNTEAF
TRBV10-3	AISGQGSETQY
TRBV18	ASSPGLVGNEQF
TRBV13	ASSLSRNEKLF
TRBV2	ASSEAGGMLEAF
TRBV7-2	ASSSPPYNEQF
TRBV6-1	ASSDGLAETGELF
TRBV6-6	ASSYDGQGGTEAF
TRBV6-6	ASSFLSTSGKNTQY
TRBV6-4	ASRTDHRNTEAF
TRBV4-2	ASSQDYGSSYEQY
TRBV6-5	ASSDIRGSSLH
TRBV7-9	ASSPAGETQY
TRBV28	ASSLPSPGTGDYGYT
TRBV28	ASSRISKGWDNEQF
TRBV19	ASTPPRVPMNTEAF
TRBV10-3	AISGFGGNEQF
TRBV7-2	ASSNPGRRNSYEQY
TRBV9	ASKTSGANVLT
TRBV5-1	ASSLAPQGDGEKLF
TRBV30	AWSRTYMGQAIAQY
TRBV6-5	ASSSGSYNEQF
TRBV7-2	ASSLGGWNTEAF
TRBV7-8	ASSLDSRDWNEQF
TRBV5-6	ASSLATGSNEKLF
TRBV28	ASSFLGIRNEKLF
TRBV4-2	ASSQENRRDYGYT
TRBV5-5	ASSLRDKNLAF
TRBV30	AWSPGGAETQY
TRBV2	ASSETWTGDEQY
TRBV10-3	AISSGLALTYEQY
TRBV4-1	ASSQRTGEPGNTIY
TRBV28	ASSLGAYNQPQH
TRBV5-8	ASRRSTDTQY
TRBV19	ASSPRQGRTEAF
TRBV1	TSSQDRTGLNTEAF
TRBV4-1	ASSQGLAADTQY
TRBV11-2	ASSLIGAQQHTQY
TRBV11-2	ASRAGTGSGELF
TRBV15	ATSSGRSRDNEQF
TRBV25-1	ASSDGYEQY